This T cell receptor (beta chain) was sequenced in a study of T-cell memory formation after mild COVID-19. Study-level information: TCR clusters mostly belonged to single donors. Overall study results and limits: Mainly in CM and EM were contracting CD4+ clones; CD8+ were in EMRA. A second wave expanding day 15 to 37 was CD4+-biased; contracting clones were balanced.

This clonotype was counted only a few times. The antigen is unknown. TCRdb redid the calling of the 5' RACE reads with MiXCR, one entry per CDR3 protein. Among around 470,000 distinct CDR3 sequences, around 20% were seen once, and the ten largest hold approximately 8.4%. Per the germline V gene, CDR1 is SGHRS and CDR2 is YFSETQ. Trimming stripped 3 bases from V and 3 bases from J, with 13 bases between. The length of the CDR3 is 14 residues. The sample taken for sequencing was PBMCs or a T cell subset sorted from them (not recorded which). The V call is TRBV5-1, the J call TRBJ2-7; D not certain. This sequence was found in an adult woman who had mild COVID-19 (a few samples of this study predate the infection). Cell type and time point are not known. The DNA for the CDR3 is TGCGCCAGCAGCTCCGTCGGGCGTTTCTACGAGCAGTACTTC. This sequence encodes CASSSVGRFYEQYF.